This T cell receptor (beta chain) appears in the sequencing data of a study of post-analysis software for immune sequencing data. This CDR3 contains 15 residues. From germline, CDR1 is MNHEY and CDR2 SMNVEV (reference sequence). V gave up 5 bases and J gave up 2 bases, with 15 bases separating them. Carried by the TCR beta cDNA libraries were unique molecular identifiers. TCRdb re-derived calls from the PCR reads in MiXCR, one entry per CDR3 protein. The table includes about 460,000 distinct CDR3 sequences, 45% detected once. Findings and caveats of the study: F measure grouped same-batch samples tightly together. Controls showed lower frequencies than patients for a handful of TRBV segments, and TRBV5-6, TRBV5-1 and TRBV20-1 were among these.

This clonotype has only a few counts. Its target is not known. The sequence came from a girl under 18 with multiple sclerosis. This chain connects TRBV27 to TRBJ1-2; maybe TRBD1 (5 bases). The material sequenced was blood. CDR3 residues: CASSRAGGTNYGYTF. DNA of the CDR3: TGTGCCAGCAGTAGAGCGGGGGGGACCAACTATGGCTACACCTTC.